Below, 18 T cell receptor beta chains from the same sample are listed, as sequenced in a study of cytotoxic CD8 clonotypes in ibrutinib-treated CLL. Using immunoSEQ multiplex PCR, the repertoire was profiled, and TCRdb retains in-frame clones only, with some absent. The sample shows about 140,000 clones, more than 85% of them seen only once. The sample in question was PBMCs, obtained after 12 months of ibrutinib treatment. Receptors originate from a human donor with chronic lymphocytic leukemia.

The gene calls are TRBV11-2 and TRBJ2-7, with TRBD1 identical over 7 bases. Germline loops: CDR1 SGHAT, CDR2 FQNNGV. CDR3 length: 16 residues. Unmatched junction bases numbered 19, after V lost 7 bases and J lost 7 bases. The CDR3 nucleotides read TGTGCCAGCAACCCGATGACCGGGACAGCCAAGGGGGAGCAGTACTTC. Its translation: CASNPMTGTAKGEQYF.

The genes are TRBV28 and TRBJ1-2; 9 nucleotides agree with TRBD1. Germline V gives CDR1 MDHEN, CDR2 SYDVKM. The CDR3 has 13 amino acids. V was clipped by 5 bases and J by 4 bases; unmatched bases: 2. As DNA, the CDR3 is TGTGCCAGCAGTCCGACAGGGGGCTATGGCTACACCTTC. The encoded protein is CASSPTGGYGYTF.

This clone was detected once. The chain joins TRBV7-9 to TRBJ2-7; 11 bases align to TRBD2. The CDR3 loop spans 15 amino acids. Germline V lookup: CDR1 SEHNR, CDR2 FQNEAQ (reference sequence). V shed 5 bases, J shed 5 bases, and the junction held 8 bases outside the gene matches. The DNA for the CDR3 is TGTGCCAGCAGCACTTCGGGACTAGCGGTCCACGAGCAGTACTTC. Its translation is CASSTSGLAVHEQYF.

CDR3 DNA: TGTGCCAGCAGCTTTAGCAGGAAGGGCACTGAAGCTTTCTTT. Protein sequence: CASSFSRKGTEAFF. V gene TRBV5-6 combines with J gene TRBJ1-1; the D is unclear. From germline, CDR1 is SGHDT and CDR2 YYEEEE. Trimming pared 2 bases from V and 4 bases from J, leaving 12 bases between. The CDR3 extends over 14 amino acids.

The CDR3, as DNA: TGTGCCAGCAGTTCCCGGGAGGGCAACCGGTTTTTT. Its translation: CASSSREGNRFF. This sequence joins TRBV6-6 and TRBJ2-2; 8 bases line up with TRBD2. This CDR3 has 12 residues. CDR1 is MNHNY and CDR2 is SVGAGI in the germline V gene (reference sequence). With V trimmed by 4 bases and J by 16 bases, 8 bases remained unmatched.

The chain joins TRBV4-2 to TRBJ2-3, with 9 bases lining up with TRBD2. Germline CDR1 and CDR2: LGHNA and YNFKEQ. Germline trimming cut 1 base from V and 3 bases from J; bases unmatched to any gene: 8. This CDR3 contains 17 residues. CDR3 sequence reads: CASSQGASGARTDTQYF. The CDR3 coding sequence is TGTGCCAGCAGCCAAGGGGCTAGCGGGGCGAGAACAGATACGCAGTATTTT.

The CDR3 DNA reads as TGTGCCAGTAGTATATTAAGTGTGGGGGGGACCCAGCATTTT. It specifies CASSILSVGGTQHF. V gene TRBV19 combines with J gene TRBJ1-5; a possible D gene is TRBD1 (5 bases). From germline, CDR1 is LNHDA and CDR2 SQIVND (reference sequence). CDR3 size: 14 residues. The V gene lost 2 bases and the J gene lost 11 bases, with 16 bases spanning the gap.

This chain connects TRBV19 to TRBJ1-5; D not certain. Germline lookup yields CDR1 LNHDA and CDR2 SQIVND (reference sequence). V was shortened by 5 bases and J by 2 bases, with 10 bases between the two germline ends. CDR3 size: 14 residues. CDR3 protein: CASSGREGNQPQHF. The DNA of the CDR3 is TGTGCCAGTAGTGGTAGGGAAGGCAATCAGCCCCAGCATTTT.

The CDR3 bases are TGTGCCGCCCGGGACATACAAGAGACCCAGTACTTC. This gives the protein CAARDIQETQYF. The chain carries TRBV10-3 and TRBJ2-5, with a weak D call TRBD1 (6 bases). The ends were cut back, 11 bases at V and 2 bases at J, with 12 bases in the middle. CDR1 ENHRY and CDR2 SYGVKD come from the germline V gene. This CDR3 region has 12 residues.

This rearrangement joins TRBV10-3 to TRBJ1-2; D remains unclear. This CDR3 is 12 amino acids long. Germline CDR1 is ENHRY and CDR2 is SYGVKD. V lost 2 bases and J 5 bases, leaving 6 bases between the germline ends. CDR3 in amino acids: CAISEGVYGYTF. As DNA, the CDR3 is TGTGCCATCAGTGAGGGAGTTTATGGCTACACCTTC.

This chain uses TRBV2 with TRBJ1-5; 7 positions match TRBD1. V gave up 5 bases and J gave up 6 bases; unmatched junction bases: 10. The CDR3 is 15 residues long. CDR1 and CDR2 from the germline V gene are SNHLY and FYNNEI. This chain's CDR3 is CASSYGQVVPQPQHF. The CDR3 DNA reads TGTGCCAGCAGTTACGGACAGGTGGTCCCTCAGCCCCAGCATTTT.

This rearrangement joins TRBV7-9 to TRBJ2-3; TRBD2 aligns across 7 bases. The CDR3 spans 18 residues. With V trimmed by 5 bases and J by 0 bases, 14 bases remained unmatched. Germline-derived CDR1 and CDR2 are SEHNR and FQNEAQ (reference sequence). The CDR3 protein is CASSQNPGGSGSTDTQYF. The CDR3 region has the DNA TGTGCCAGCAGCCAAAACCCCGGGGGTAGCGGGAGCACAGATACGCAGTATTTT.

The chain carries TRBV19 and TRBJ2-5; D might be TRBD1 or TRBD2, each matching 5 bases. CDR1 LNHDA and CDR2 SQIVND come from the germline V gene (reference sequence). CDR3 length equals 17 residues. V was trimmed by 2 bases and J by 6 bases, leaving 22 bases between them. The DNA for the CDR3 is TGTGCCAGTAGTATAAGAGGTGGGGGTCTGGTTGAGCAGACCCAGTACTTC. Amino acids: CASSIRGGGLVEQTQYF. Full variable domain (missing parts from reference TRBV19 and TRBJ2-5): DGGITQSPKYLFRKEGQNVTLSCEQNLNHDAMYWYRQDPGQGLRLIYYSQIVNDFQKGDIAEGYSVSREKKESFPLTVTSAQKNPTAFYLCASSIRGGGLVEQTQYFGPGTRLLVL.

The rearrangement links TRBV5-4 to TRBJ2-3, with 10 bases that match TRBD2. The CDR3 loop spans 18 amino acids. The junction had 12 bases not matched to a gene; V was cut back by 5 bases and J by 0 bases. CDR1 and CDR2 from the germline V gene are SGHNT and YYREEE (reference sequence). The CDR3 reads CASRFGLAVLPSTDTQYF. The CDR3 nucleotides are TGTGCCAGCAGATTCGGACTAGCGGTCCTCCCTAGCACAGATACGCAGTATTTT.

V usage is TRBV11-3 and J usage is TRBJ2-1, with D hard to call. The germline V gene has CDR1 SGHNT and CDR2 YENEEA. The CDR3 is 18 residues long. Trimming cost V 0 bases and J 5 bases, with 20 bases left between them. The CDR3 loop is CASSLDNWAGQPDNEQFF. Here the CDR3 DNA reads TGTGCCAGCAGCTTAGATAATTGGGCAGGTCAACCCGACAATGAGCAGTTCTTC.

This clone showed up just once. The V gene is TRBV5-1, the J gene TRBJ2-2; D may be TRBD1 or TRBD2 (5 bases each). V gave up 6 bases and J gave up 6 bases, with 24 bases separating them. Per germline, CDR1 SGHRS and CDR2 YFSETQ. The CDR3 runs to 17 residues. This CDR3 is CASTPEPVRGRPGELFF. The DNA for the CDR3 is TGCGCCAGCACTCCGGAACCGGTACGGGGACGGCCCGGGGAGCTGTTTTTT.

The chain uses TRBV7-3 and TRBJ1-2; D may be TRBD1 (5 bases). From germline, CDR1 is SGHTA and CDR2 FQGTGA. The V and J ends lost 5 bases and 7 bases respectively, with 11 bases between them. The CDR3 sequence is 12 residues long. The CDR3 coding sequence is TGTGCCAGCAGCCCTGACAGTATTGGCTACACCTTC. It yields the protein CASSPDSIGYTF.

The chain links TRBV30 to TRBJ2-7; 9 bases align to TRBD2. Germline lookup yields CDR1 GTSNPN and CDR2 SVGIG (reference sequence). The CDR3 runs to 15 residues. V was clipped by 3 bases and J by 6 bases; unmatched bases: 12. The CDR3 nucleotides read TGTGCCTGGAGCGGTCCCGGGACTAGCCCGGTCGAGCAGTACTTC. It encodes CAWSGPGTSPVEQYF.